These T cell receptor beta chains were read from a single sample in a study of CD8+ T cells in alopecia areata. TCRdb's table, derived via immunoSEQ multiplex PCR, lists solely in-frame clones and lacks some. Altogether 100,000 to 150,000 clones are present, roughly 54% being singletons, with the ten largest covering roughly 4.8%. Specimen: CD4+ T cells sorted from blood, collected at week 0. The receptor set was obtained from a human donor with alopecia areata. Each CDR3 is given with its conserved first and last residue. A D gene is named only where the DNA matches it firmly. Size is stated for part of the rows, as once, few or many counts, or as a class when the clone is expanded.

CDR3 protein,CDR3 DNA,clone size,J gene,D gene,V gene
CASSSQGTGPYGYTF,TGTGCCAGCAGCTCTCAGGGGACAGGACCCTATGGCTACACCTTC,.,TRBJ1-2,TRBD1,TRBV7-2
CSVYRANYGYTF,TGCAGCGTGTACAGGGCTAACTATGGCTACACCTTC,.,TRBJ1-2,.,TRBV29-1
CASSGQGIINEKLFF,TGCGCCAGCAGCGGGCAGGGGATTATTAATGAAAAACTGTTTTTT,few,TRBJ1-4,.,TRBV5-1
CASSPPNLAGGSLGAFF,TGTGCCAGCTCACCACCGAATTTGGCAGGGGGCTCCCTGGGAGCTTTCTTT,.,TRBJ1-1,TRBD1,TRBV18
CASRRDRGWETQYF,TGTGCCAGCAGGCGGGACAGGGGATGGGAGACCCAGTACTTC,.,TRBJ2-5,TRBD1,TRBV6-1
CAWAKISGRVTYEQYF,TGTGCCTGGGCTAAAATAAGCGGGAGGGTAACCTACGAGCAGTACTTC,once,TRBJ2-7,TRBD2,TRBV9
CAWRRGFHEQYF,TGTGCCTGGAGAAGAGGCTTTCACGAGCAGTACTTC,.,TRBJ2-7,.,TRBV30
CASSVGSRVDQPQHF,TGTGCCAGCAGCGTAGGGAGCAGGGTAGATCAGCCCCAGCATTTT,.,TRBJ1-5,.,TRBV9
CASSSLGTSGISYNEQFF,TGTGCCAGCAGTTCTCTCGGGACTAGCGGGATCTCCTACAATGAGCAGTTCTTC,.,TRBJ2-1,TRBD2,TRBV27
CASSFASYYEQYF,TGTGCCAGTAGCTTCGCGTCTTACTACGAGCAGTACTTC,.,TRBJ2-7,.,TRBV19
CASSLGRLGEQFF,TGTGCCAGCAGCTTAGGTCGGTTGGGTGAGCAGTTCTTC,.,TRBJ2-1,.,TRBV13
CASSLEQATYGYTF,TGCGCCAGCAGCCTAGAGCAGGCAACCTATGGCTACACCTTC,.,TRBJ1-2,.,TRBV4-1
CASSLGVTGNPYEQYF,TGTGCCAGCAGCTTGGGTGTAACAGGGAACCCCTACGAGCAGTACTTC,.,TRBJ2-7,.,TRBV5-4
CASSGGGARIAQETQYF,TGTGCCAGCAGCGGAGGGGGGGCGAGGATAGCACAAGAGACCCAGTACTTC,once,TRBJ2-5,.,TRBV5-4
CASSPLAGGTGELFF,TGTGCCAGCAGTCCACTAGCGGGGGGGACCGGGGAGCTGTTTTTT,.,TRBJ2-2,TRBD2,TRBV6-5
CASRPTGDEQYF,TGTGCCAGCAGACCGACAGGGGACGAGCAGTACTTC,.,TRBJ2-7,TRBD1,TRBV2
CASDRGSNQPQHF,TGTGCCTCGGACAGGGGTAGCAATCAGCCCCAGCATTTT,.,TRBJ1-5,TRBD1,TRBV19
CASSPRLAGARNTGELFF,TGTGCCAGCAGCCCGAGACTAGCGGGGGCCAGGAACACCGGGGAGCTGTTTTTT,.,TRBJ2-2,TRBD2,TRBV7-9
CASSQDSHTDTQYF,TGTGCCAGCAGCCAAGACTCACACACAGATACGCAGTATTTT,.,TRBJ2-3,.,TRBV5-4
CASSARTSGGAYTDTQYF,TGTGCCAGCAGCGCTCGGACTAGCGGGGGGGCGTACACAGATACGCAGTATTTT,once,TRBJ2-3,TRBD2,TRBV7-2
CASSLWAAEKLFF,TGTGCCAGCAGTTTATGGGCGGCTGAAAAACTGTTTTTT,few,TRBJ1-4,.,TRBV27
CASSSGTERQETQYF,TGTGCCAGCAGTTCTGGGACGGAAAGACAAGAGACCCAGTACTTC,.,TRBJ2-5,.,TRBV7-2
CASSQGPSGTGELFF,TGTGCCAGCAGCCAGGGTCCGTCAGGCACCGGGGAGCTGTTTTTT,.,TRBJ2-2,.,TRBV7-2
CASSEQGASRGYTF,TGTGCCAGCAGTGAACAAGGGGCCAGTCGTGGCTACACCTTC,.,TRBJ1-2,.,TRBV2
CASSLRGAETQYF,TGTGCCAGCAGCTTAAGAGGGGCGGAGACCCAGTACTTC,.,TRBJ2-5,.,TRBV7-9
CASSFLGGGEQFF,TGTGCCAGCAGCTTCCTAGGGGGCGGTGAGCAGTTCTTC,.,TRBJ2-1,TRBD1,TRBV7-3
CASSGGSEETQYF,TGTGCCAGCAGTGGTGGTAGCGAAGAGACCCAGTACTTC,.,TRBJ2-5,.,TRBV2
CASRTGLTEAFF,TGTGCCAGCAGGACGGGACTTACTGAAGCTTTCTTT,.,TRBJ1-1,.,TRBV2
CASSQGQAIGEAFF,TGTGCCAGCAGCCAAGGACAGGCCATCGGGGAAGCTTTCTTT,.,TRBJ1-1,TRBD1,TRBV5-4
CASSLDGSYNEQFF,TGCGCCAGCAGCTTGGACGGTAGCTACAATGAGCAGTTCTTC,.,TRBJ2-1,.,TRBV5-1
CASSRTGGDTQYF,TGTGCCAGCAGCAGGACAGGCGGGGATACGCAGTATTTT,.,TRBJ2-3,TRBD1,TRBV6-6
CASSYARAGNQPQHF,TGTGCCAGCAGTTACGCCCGGGCCGGCAATCAGCCCCAGCATTTT,.,TRBJ1-5,.,TRBV6-6
CASSFWGGTYNEQFF,TGTGCCAGCAGCTTTTGGGGGGGAACCTACAATGAGCAGTTCTTC,.,TRBJ2-1,TRBD2,TRBV5-6
CASSLGRTDNEQFF,TGCGCCAGCAGCTTGGGGAGGACAGACAATGAGCAGTTCTTC,.,TRBJ2-1,.,TRBV5-1
CASSRRTGASNYGYTF,TGTGCCAGCAGCCGACGGACAGGAGCGTCTAACTATGGCTACACCTTC,.,TRBJ1-2,TRBD1,TRBV7-9
CSVEGTGQAFF,TGCAGCGTTGAGGGGACAGGGCAAGCTTTCTTT,.,TRBJ1-1,TRBD1,TRBV29-1
CASSPRDWDGSAQYF,TGTGCCAGCAGCCCGAGGGACTGGGACGGGAGTGCGCAGTATTTT,.,TRBJ2-3,.,TRBV9
CASSEGGSEKLFF,TGTGCCAGCAGTGAAGGAGGAAGTGAAAAACTGTTTTTT,.,TRBJ1-4,.,TRBV25-1
CASSQGQGHGYTF,TGTGCCAGCAGCCAAGGACAGGGCCATGGCTACACCTTC,.,TRBJ1-2,TRBD1,TRBV7-2
CASSQDLGQNIQYF,TGCGCCAGCAGCCAAGATCTTGGCCAAAACATTCAGTACTTC,many,TRBJ2-4,.,TRBV4-3
CASSLDYTGELFF,TGCGCCAGCAGCTTGGACTACACCGGGGAGCTGTTTTTT,once,TRBJ2-2,.,TRBV5-1
CATSREVPGQPTGELFF,TGTGCCACCAGCAGAGAGGTTCCGGGACAACCCACCGGGGAGCTGTTTTTT,.,TRBJ2-2,.,TRBV15
CASSQSFTGGSNYGYTF,TGCGCCAGCAGTCAATCGTTTACGGGGGGTTCTAACTATGGCTACACCTTC,.,TRBJ1-2,.,TRBV23-1
CATSRDSPGADVGTQYF,TGTGCCACCAGCAGAGATAGTCCGGGAGCCGACGTGGGGACCCAGTACTTC,.,TRBJ2-5,.,TRBV15
CASSSLQGLDTEAFF,TGTGCCAGCAGTTCCCTGCAGGGTTTGGACACTGAAGCTTTCTTT,.,TRBJ1-1,.,TRBV27
CASSSGTSGTNEQFF,TGTGCCAGTAGTTCGGGGACTAGCGGGACTAATGAGCAGTTCTTC,.,TRBJ2-1,TRBD2,TRBV19
CASSLQGLTYNSPLHF,TGTGCCAGCAGCCTCCAGGGGCTAACCTATAATTCACCCCTCCACTTT,.,TRBJ1-6,.,TRBV7-9
CASRNVGGELFF,TGTGCCAGCAGAAACGTCGGCGGGGAGCTGTTTTTT,.,TRBJ2-2,.,TRBV7-9
CASSLGGRGNIQYF,TGTGCCAGCAGCTTAGGCGGGAGGGGGAACATTCAGTACTTC,.,TRBJ2-4,TRBD2,TRBV7-3
CASSRLAGGTDTQYF,TGTGCCAGCAGTCGACTAGCGGGAGGCACAGATACGCAGTATTTT,.,TRBJ2-3,TRBD2,TRBV6-4
CASSLVGISGNTIYF,TGTGCCAGCAGCTTAGTTGGGATCTCTGGAAACACCATATATTTT,.,TRBJ1-3,.,TRBV7-2
CASRGQGQETQYF,TGCGCCAGCAGAGGACAGGGACAAGAGACCCAGTACTTC,few,TRBJ2-5,TRBD1,TRBV5-1
CASSPPGTVNEKLFF,TGTGCCAGCTCACCACCCGGGACGGTAAATGAAAAACTGTTTTTT,.,TRBJ1-4,.,TRBV18
CASSGGQIIGYGYTF,TGTGCCAGTAGTGGGGGACAGATTATTGGATATGGCTACACCTTC,.,TRBJ1-2,TRBD1,TRBV19
CASSPLAGGYEQYF,TGTGCCAGCAGCCCTTTAGCGGGAGGGTACGAGCAGTACTTC,.,TRBJ2-7,TRBD2,TRBV7-2
CASSSGTGTTYYGYTF,TGTGCCAGCAGCTCAGGGACAGGGACGACGTACTATGGCTACACCTTC,.,TRBJ1-2,TRBD1,TRBV9